This TCR beta chain comes out of a study of blood T cell repertoires in COVID-19. Across the whole study: Sources were T cells, B-cell-depleted T cells, or PBMCs; the material itself was cDNA or gDNA.

Participants spanned ages 18 to 89 years and resided in roughly 26 US areas. In the authors' workflow: By means of reference gene primer amplification, nucleated cell counts were estimated. Sequenced by immunoSEQ multiplex PCR; TCRdb stores in-frame clones only, minus some. That table furnishes V, J and clone size, whereas the DNA furnished D and trimming. The table shows a few hundred thousand clones, with approximately 85% occurring only once. This TCR derives from a man aged 25 to 45 who had recovered from COVID-19. The sequencing sample was made of PBMCs or T cells enriched from blood (not recorded which).

As DNA, the CDR3 is TGCAGTGGGACCAGGGACTACGAGCAGTACTTC. Translating gives CSGTRDYEQYF. This rearrangement joins TRBV20-1 to TRBJ2-7, with a tentative D call TRBD1 (5 bases). The germline V gene encodes CDR1 DFQATT and CDR2 SNEGSKA (reference sequence). CDR3 length: 11 amino acids. Trimming removed 7 bases at V and 3 bases at J, with 10 bases between.